This T cell receptor (beta chain) stems from a study of CD8 T cells in ankylosing spondylitis. The sample holds many counts of this clonotype. The antigen remains unidentified. TCRdb reanalysed the 5' RACE reads using MiXCR and keeps one entry per CDR3 protein. This sample has about 250,000 distinct CDR3 sequences, with about 30% found just once. Broader study findings: Reportedly, matched ankylosing spondylitis synovial fluid was significantly enriched for disease-linked clones. A TCR beta motif of roughly eight highly homologous variants appeared characteristic of ankylosing spondylitis blood. Some motif variants were previously reported in reactive arthritis synovial fluid and blood. Disease-linked clones proved CD8+ and comparatively uncommon in peripheral blood.

The sequence was obtained from a male donor with ankylosing spondylitis or in good health (not recorded which). Sequencing used blood, either unsorted or a sorted T cell fraction (not recorded which).

CDR3 DNA: TGTGCCAGCAAAGAGGCTAGCACAGATACGCAGTATTTT. Amino acids: CASKEASTDTQYF. This chain joins TRBV6-1 and TRBJ2-3, with D uncertain. Trimming shortened V by 7 bases and J by 0 bases, and 8 bases separated the two germline ends. The CDR3 has 13 residues. Germline V gene data show CDR1 as MNHNS and CDR2 as SASEGT.